The next 20 T cell receptor beta chains were all read from a single sample in a study of naive and memory T cell subsets. RNA was extracted from 2 to 2.5 ml of whole blood of healthy adults. Blood and skin TCR RNA was reverse transcribed with alpha and beta constant primers. Via MiXCR, TCRdb re-called the 5' RACE reads, giving one row per CDR3 protein. The repertoire consists of roughly 26,000 distinct CDR3 sequences, with around 25% occurring once and the leading ten covering around 1.8%. These receptors all come from a female donor in good health.

Ten or more counts support this clonotype. This chain uses TRBV6-6 with TRBJ2-3; 8 nucleotides line up with TRBD2. This CDR3 is built from 15 residues. The germline gives CDR1 MNHNY, CDR2 SVGAGI (reference sequence). J gave up 4 bases and V 5 bases, and 8 bases lay outside the gene matches. The CDR3 bases are TGTGCCAGCAGTAGCTACGGGGGGGCAGCAGATACGCAGTATTTT. This codes for CASSSYGGAADTQYF.

This clonotype was counted ten times or more. This chain uses TRBV29-1 with TRBJ1-1, with D unclear. Germline assignment: CDR1 SQVTM and CDR2 ANQGSEA. This CDR3 has 13 residues. The germline V and J ends were trimmed by 8 bases and 5 bases, with 18 bases remaining between them. CDR3 loop: CSLGGPAWTEAFF. The CDR3 region has the DNA TGCAGCCTGGGAGGACCGGCGTGGACTGAAGCTTTCTTT.

There are many counts of this clonotype. This chain uses TRBV9 with TRBJ2-2; D gene uncertain. The CDR3 consists of 12 residues. Per the germline V gene, CDR1 is SGDLS and CDR2 is YYNGEE. Trimming left V 0 bases short and J 7 bases short, with 4 bases between. CDR3 nucleotide sequence: TGTGCCAGCAGCGTAGGTATCGGGGAGCTGTTTTTT. Translated: CASSVGIGELFF.

Judged by abundance, this clonotype is medium-sized. V and J are TRBV18 and TRBJ1-6; 8 bases are a match to TRBD1. The V and J ends lost 3 bases and 10 bases, in that order; junction bases with no gene match: 11. The CDR3 spans 16 residues. Germline values: CDR1 KGHSH, CDR2 LQKENI. The CDR3 DNA follows: TGTGCCAGCTCACCCACCGATTCAGGGGGCTTGTCACCCCTCCACTTT. Translation gives CASSPTDSGGLSPLHF.

The chain links TRBV20-1 to TRBJ2-1, with 10 bases fitting TRBD2. CDR3 length: 11 amino acids. The germline CDR1 and CDR2 sequences are DFQATT and SNEGSKA (reference sequence). J lost 10 bases, V lost 5 bases, and 2 bases had no gene match. Written as DNA, the CDR3 is TGCAGTGCTGAGCGGGGGGGCGAGCAGTTCTTC. Translated, it gives CSAERGGEQFF.

This clonotype was detected many times. The chain is built from TRBV20-1 and TRBJ2-7, with TRBD2 identical over 9 bases. With 1 base clipped from V and 2 bases from J, the junction kept 3 bases outside the gene matches. From germline, CDR1 is DFQATT and CDR2 SNEGSKA (reference sequence). The CDR3 totals 14 residues. The CDR3 nucleotides read TGCAGTGCTAGAGTACCTAGCGGGACCTACGAGCAGTACTTC. Translated, it gives CSARVPSGTYEQYF.

The rearrangement joins TRBV29-1 to TRBJ2-7; 10 bases fit TRBD1. The CDR3 length is 13 residues. CDR1 is SQVTM, CDR2 ANQGSEA, per germline. The V gene end was trimmed by 3 bases and the J gene end by 5 bases; junction bases not matched to a gene: 4. The CDR3 loop is CSVDRTGGNEQYF. CDR3 nucleotide sequence: TGCAGCGTTGACCGGACAGGGGGTAACGAGCAGTACTTC.

This clonotype was found many times. The chain is built from TRBV18 and TRBJ1-4; 8 bases map to TRBD1. Germline lookup yields CDR1 KGHSH and CDR2 LQKENI. The CDR3 loop spans 15 amino acids. The ends lost 2 bases at V and 5 bases at J; junction bases unmatched: 4. In DNA, the CDR3 is TGTGCCAGCTCACCATCGGGACAGGAGAATGAAAAACTGTTTTTT. This sequence encodes CASSPSGQENEKLFF.

The J gene is TRBJ2-1, the V gene TRBV2, with 10 bases matching TRBD2. CDR3 length equals 15 residues. After removal of 6 bases from V and 6 bases from J, the junction contained 8 bases not matched to a gene. Per the germline V gene, CDR1 is SNHLY and CDR2 is FYNNEI. For the CDR3, the DNA is TGTGCCAGCAGGAGGGGAGCGGGAGGGCGCAATGAGCAGTTCTTC. Its translation is CASRRGAGGRNEQFF.

This clonotype is judged medium-sized. The gene calls are TRBV20-1 and TRBJ1-1; D is unresolved. Germline values: CDR1 DFQATT, CDR2 SNEGSKA (reference sequence). V shed 0 bases and J shed 7 bases, with 12 bases lying between them. The CDR3 spans 13 residues. The CDR3 protein is CSARDGLNNEAFF. The CDR3 bases are TGCAGTGCTAGAGATGGACTAAATAATGAAGCTTTCTTT.

As for this clonotype: A much larger clone differs from this one at a single base, so this may be a read error. This chain connects TRBV30 to TRBJ2-1; TRBD2 matches at 9 bases. J gave up 16 bases and V 1 base, and 11 bases lay outside the gene matches. The germline V gene encodes CDR1 GTSNPN and CDR2 SVGIG (reference sequence). This CDR3 has 13 residues. CDR3 loop: CAWSDRPLAGHFF. In nucleotides, the CDR3 is TGTGCCTGGAGTGATAGACCGCTAGCGGGACACTTCTTC.

The V gene is TRBV29-1, the J gene TRBJ2-7, with a weak D call TRBD2 (5 bases). V was shortened by 7 bases and J by 2 bases, with 9 bases between the two germline ends. This CDR3 is 11 amino acids long. Germline CDR1 is SQVTM and CDR2 is ANQGSEA. The CDR3 DNA reads TGCAGCGCGACCGGGACCTACGAGCAGTACTTC. Encoded protein: CSATGTYEQYF.

In this sample, this clonotype turned up a few times. The chain joins TRBV15 to TRBJ2-5; the D is unclear. The CDR3 has 13 amino acids. The germline CDR1 and CDR2 sequences are LNHNV and YYDKDF (reference sequence). Trimming removed 4 bases at V and 5 bases at J, with 11 bases between. CDR3 DNA: TGTGCCACCAGCAATAGGAGAGCCGAGACCCAGTACTTC. It codes for CATSNRRAETQYF.

This clonotype was seen a handful of times. This chain joins TRBV7-6 and TRBJ2-3, with 8 bases lining up with TRBD2. V dropped 5 bases and J dropped 3; count of bases not matched to a gene: 10. This CDR3 has 16 residues. CDR1 and CDR2 (germline): SGHVS, FNYEAQ. The CDR3 nucleotides are TGTGCCAGCAGCCCCGTGAAGCGGGGGATTACAGATACGCAGTATTTT. This encodes CASSPVKRGITDTQYF.

The V call is TRBV29-1, the J call TRBJ2-3, with 7 bases that match TRBD1. This CDR3 contains 12 residues. Unmatched junction bases numbered 3, after V lost 5 bases and J lost 4 bases. CDR1 is SQVTM and CDR2 is ANQGSEA in the germline V gene. As DNA, the CDR3 is TGCAGCGTTTCTACAGGGGCAGATACGCAGTATTTT. Protein product: CSVSTGADTQYF.

At least ten counts were recorded for this clonotype. This chain uses TRBV12-3 or TRBV12-4 with TRBJ1-4; D remains ambiguous. Trimming removed 4 bases at V and 7 bases at J, with 19 bases between. CDR3 length: 16 residues. This chain's CDR3 is CASSWGFTSKGEKLFF. CDR3 nucleotide sequence: TGTGCCAGCAGTTGGGGATTTACTTCTAAGGGTGAAAAACTGTTTTTT.

This clonotype was detected ten times or more. The rearrangement uses TRBV29-1 and TRBJ2-1; tentative D call: TRBD2 (6 bases). Deletions cut 3 bases from V and 2 bases from J, with 11 bases between. CDR3 length: 14 amino acids. Per germline, CDR1 SQVTM and CDR2 ANQGSEA. CDR3 nucleotide sequence: TGCAGCGTTGAGGGACTTACTGCCTACAATGAGCAGTTCTTC. Amino acids: CSVEGLTAYNEQFF.

The chain is built from TRBV20-1 and TRBJ2-5; 8 nucleotides agree with TRBD2. V was clipped by 4 bases and J by 0 bases; unmatched bases: 7. Germline V CDR1 and CDR2: DFQATT, SNEGSKA (reference sequence). This CDR3 has 15 amino acids. The CDR3 loop is CSATILAADQETQYF. The CDR3 nucleotides are TGCAGTGCTACTATACTAGCGGCCGACCAAGAGACCCAGTACTTC.

This clonotype was seen at least ten times. The J gene is TRBJ1-2, the V gene TRBV6-1; a possible D gene is TRBD1 (5 bases). The ends were cut back, 6 bases at V and 0 bases at J, with 8 bases in the middle. The CDR3 sequence is 13 residues long. Germline values: CDR1 MNHNS, CDR2 SASEGT. The CDR3 here is CASRGTANYGYTF. CDR3 DNA: TGTGCCAGCAGGGGGACGGCTAACTATGGCTACACCTTC.

This clonotype was observed a handful of times. The rearrangement uses TRBV20-1 and TRBJ1-4, with 8 bases matching TRBD1. Germline-derived CDR1 and CDR2 are DFQATT and SNEGSKA (reference sequence). The CDR3 totals 13 residues. V lost 1 base to trimming and J lost 8 bases; unmatched junction nucleotides: 3. Here the CDR3 reads CSARVPGGEKLFF. The CDR3 DNA follows: TGCAGTGCTAGAGTCCCAGGGGGCGAAAAACTGTTTTTT.